These 19 T cell receptor beta chains originate from one sample sequenced in a study of blood T cell repertoires in COVID-19. The method was immunoSEQ multiplex PCR; TCRdb's version includes in-frame clones alone and lacks a portion of them. This table holds about 240,000 clones, roughly 80% found once. The sequenced sample was peripheral blood. The receptors here all came from a woman under 30 with acute or convalescent COVID-19.

V usage is TRBV29-1 and J usage is TRBJ2-1; 9 bases map to TRBD2. The CDR3 is 16 amino acids. V gave up 7 bases and J gave up 2 bases; unmatched junction bases: 12. Germline V lookup: CDR1 SQVTM, CDR2 ANQGSEA. CDR3 in DNA: TGCAGCGGAGGTAGCGGGAGCTGGGGGACCTACAATGAGCAGTTCTTC. It encodes CSGGSGSWGTYNEQFF.

This chain joins TRBV7-6 and TRBJ2-1; 11 bases map to TRBD2. Looked up from germline, CDR1 is SGHVS and CDR2 is FNYEAQ. The CDR3 sequence is 15 residues long. Trimming at V came to 4 bases and at J to 10 bases, leaving 9 bases not matched to a gene. The CDR3 bases are TGTGCCAGCAGCTCGTATAGCGGGAGGGGGAACGAGCAGTTCTTC. Protein product: CASSSYSGRGNEQFF.

V and J are TRBV3-1 (or the pseudogene TRBV3-2) and TRBJ2-7; perhaps TRBD1 as D (6 bases). Trimming left V 4 bases short and J 5 bases short, with 15 bases between. This CDR3 region has 14 residues. Per the germline V gene, CDR1 is LGHDT and CDR2 is YNNKEL (reference sequence). The chain's CDR3 is CASSPDTGFNEQYF. The CDR3 coding sequence is TGTGCCAGCAGCCCAGATACAGGGTTTAACGAGCAGTACTTC.

The J gene is TRBJ1-2, the V gene TRBV18, with D uncertain. The CDR3 extends over 13 amino acids. Germline V gene sequence: CDR1 KGHSH, CDR2 LQKENI. Trimming pared 2 bases from V and 6 bases from J, leaving 10 bases between. The CDR3, as DNA: TGTGCCAGCTCACCAGGATACGGGGATGGCTACACCTTC. The encoded protein is CASSPGYGDGYTF.

The rearrangement uses TRBV12-3 or TRBV12-4 and TRBJ2-7; perhaps TRBD1 as D (5 bases). Trimming stripped 5 bases from V and 4 bases from J, with 12 bases between. This CDR3 is built from 13 residues. The CDR3 DNA is TGTGCCAGCAGTCCCCGACAGTTTTACGAGCAGTACTTC. Translated, it gives CASSPRQFYEQYF.

The chain employs TRBV9 and TRBJ2-1, with 7 bases aligning to TRBD2. Germline values: CDR1 SGDLS, CDR2 YYNGEE. V dropped 4 bases and J dropped 6; count of bases not matched to a gene: 13. The CDR3 loop spans 16 amino acids. The CDR3 DNA reads TGTGCCAGCAGCTCTAGCGGCGGGGGTCTCGGCAATGAGCAGTTCTTC. It yields the protein CASSSSGGGLGNEQFF. Looking up the rest from reference TRBV9 and TRBJ2-1 gives the full variable domain: DSGVTQTPKHLITATGQRVTLRCSPRSGDLSVYWYQQSLDQGLQFLIQYYNGEERAKGNILERFSAQQFPDLHSELNLSSLELGDSALYFCASSSSGGGLGNEQFFGPGTRLTVL.

This chain uses TRBV6-5 with TRBJ1-2; 7 nucleotides match TRBD1. Trimming at V came to 6 bases and at J to 5 bases, leaving 9 bases not matched to a gene. Germline CDR1 MNHEY, CDR2 SVGAGI. The CDR3 extends over 14 amino acids. CDR3 loop: CASRPRETGYGYTF. In DNA, the CDR3 is TGTGCCAGCAGGCCCCGTGAGACAGGGTATGGCTACACCTTC.

This chain uses TRBV28 with TRBJ2-7, with a possible D match to TRBD1 (5 bases). The ends were cut back, 5 bases at V and 6 bases at J, with 20 bases in the middle. CDR1 and CDR2 from the germline V gene are MDHEN and SYDVKM. This CDR3 comprises 15 residues. The CDR3 protein is CASSPSARWGGEQYF. The CDR3 DNA reads TGTGCCAGCAGTCCCAGTGCCCGTTGGGGCGGCGAGCAGTACTTC.

V usage is TRBV7-2 and J usage is TRBJ1-5; D unclear. This CDR3 has 18 residues. Trimming removed 3 bases at V and 2 bases at J, with 20 bases between. From germline, CDR1 is SGHTA and CDR2 FQGNSA. This CDR3 is CASSLVGRRSDGNQPQHF. The DNA of the CDR3 is TGTGCCAGCAGCTTGGTAGGGAGACGATCCGATGGCAATCAGCCCCAGCATTTT. The variable domain in full, with the rest retrieved from reference TRBV7-2 and TRBJ1-5, is GAGVSQSPSNKVTEKGKDVELRCDPISGHTALYWYRQSLGQGLEFLIYFQGNSAPDKSGLPSDRFSAERTGGSVSTLTIQRTQQEDSAVYLCASSLVGRRSDGNQPQHFGDGTRLSIL.

The chain carries TRBV27 and TRBJ2-7, with 15 nucleotides matching TRBD2. Looked up from germline, CDR1 is MNHEY and CDR2 is SMNVEV (reference sequence). The CDR3 extends over 15 amino acids. Unmatched junction bases numbered 3, after V lost 4 bases and J lost 5 bases. CDR3 DNA sequence: TGTGCCAGCAGTTGGACTAGCGGGAGGGCCCACGAGCAGTACTTC. Protein sequence: CASSWTSGRAHEQYF.

V usage is TRBV12-5 and J usage is TRBJ2-3; perhaps TRBD1 as D (5 bases). Germline CDR1 and CDR2: LGHNT and FRNRAP. The CDR3 runs to 14 residues. Trimming took off 7 bases at V and 5 bases at J, with 16 bases between the two ends. DNA of the CDR3: TGTGCTAGTGCCCCATCAGGGCGCATAGATACGCAGTATTTT. This encodes CASAPSGRIDTQYF.

This chain joins TRBV19 and TRBJ2-7; tentatively, D is TRBD2 (6 bases). Germline loops: CDR1 LNHDA, CDR2 SQIVND (reference sequence). The CDR3 contains 13 residues. With 6 bases removed from V and 3 bases from J, the gap between germline ends came to 12 bases. DNA of the CDR3: TGTGCCAGTAGGGGAGGAGGCCGCTACGAGCAGTACTTC. As protein: CASRGGGRYEQYF.

The gene calls are TRBV15 and TRBJ1-2, with no clear D. This CDR3 region has 15 residues. The V gene lost 5 bases and the J gene lost 3 bases, with 16 bases spanning the gap. Germline CDR1 reads LNHNV; CDR2 reads YYDKDF (reference sequence). The CDR3 protein is CATSAAGFPHYGYTF. CDR3 DNA sequence: TGTGCCACCAGCGCCGCGGGGTTCCCCCACTATGGCTACACCTTC.

The chain employs TRBV11-1 and TRBJ2-1; TRBD2 agrees at 13 bases. V was clipped by 5 bases and J by 10 bases; unmatched bases: 5. CDR1 is SGHAT and CDR2 is FQDESV in the germline V gene (reference sequence). CDR3 length: 14 amino acids. For the CDR3, the DNA is TGTGCCAGCAGCGGACTAGCGGGAGTCCGCGAGCAGTTCTTC. Protein: CASSGLAGVREQFF.

The rearrangement uses TRBV11-2 and TRBJ2-2; no definite D call. Trimming stripped 5 bases from V and 1 base from J, with 8 bases between. Germline CDR1 and CDR2: SGHAT and FQNNGV. The CDR3 runs to 14 residues. CDR3 DNA sequence: TGTGCCAGCAGCCCACTTATGAACACCGGGGAGCTGTTTTTT. The encoded protein is CASSPLMNTGELFF.

V gene TRBV30 combines with J gene TRBJ1-6, with 7 bases matching TRBD1. Germline assignment: CDR1 GTSNPN and CDR2 SVGIG (reference sequence). The V gene end was trimmed by 5 bases and the J gene end by 7 bases; junction bases not matched to a gene: 8. CDR3 length: 14 amino acids. The CDR3 reads CAWAQGSGNSPLHF. The CDR3 DNA sequence: TGTGCCTGGGCACAGGGGAGTGGGAATTCACCCCTCCACTTT.

The rearrangement uses TRBV9 and TRBJ1-3; D gene unclear. Germline loops: CDR1 SGDLS, CDR2 YYNGEE. V was pared by 0 bases and J by 2 bases, with 6 bases between. The CDR3 consists of 14 residues. CDR3 sequence (DNA): TGTGCCAGCAGCGTAGGGACTCCTGGAAACACCATATATTTT. The encoded protein is CASSVGTPGNTIYF.

V is TRBV4-3 and J is TRBJ2-7; 10 nucleotides align to TRBD1. Germline V CDR1 and CDR2: LGHNA, YSLEER. The V segment lost 0 bases and the J segment 4 bases; nucleotides outside the gene matches: 6. This CDR3 is 16 amino acids long. The CDR3 reads CASSQDRDRGRYEQYF. As DNA, the CDR3 is TGCGCCAGCAGCCAAGACCGGGACAGGGGACGGTACGAGCAGTACTTC.

Of note for this clone: The identical CDR3 is also encoded by other nucleotide sequences in the sample. The chain links TRBV3-1 (or the pseudogene TRBV3-2) to TRBJ2-7, with D tentatively TRBD1 (8 bases). V lost 3 bases to trimming and J lost 3 bases, with 15 bases between them. The CDR3 totals 15 residues. Germline loops: CDR1 LGHDT, CDR2 YNNKEL (reference sequence). The CDR3 loop is CASSQGGTGGYEQYF. The CDR3 DNA sequence: TGTGCCAGCAGCCAGGGGGGGACAGGAGGCTACGAGCAGTACTTC.